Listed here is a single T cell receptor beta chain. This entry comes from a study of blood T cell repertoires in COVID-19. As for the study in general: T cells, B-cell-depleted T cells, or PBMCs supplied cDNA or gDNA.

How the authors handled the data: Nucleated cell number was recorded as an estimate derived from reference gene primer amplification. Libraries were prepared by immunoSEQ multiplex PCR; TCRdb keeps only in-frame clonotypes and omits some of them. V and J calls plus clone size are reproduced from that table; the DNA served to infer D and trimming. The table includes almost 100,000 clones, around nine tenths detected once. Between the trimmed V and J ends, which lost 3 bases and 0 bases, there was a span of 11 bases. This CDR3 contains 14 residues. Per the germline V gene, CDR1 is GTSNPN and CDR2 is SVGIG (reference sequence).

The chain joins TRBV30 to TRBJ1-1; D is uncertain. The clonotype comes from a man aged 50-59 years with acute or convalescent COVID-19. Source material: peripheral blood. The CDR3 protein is CAWSPPPLNTEAFF. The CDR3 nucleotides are TGTGCCTGGAGCCCCCCTCCTCTGAACACTGAAGCTTTCTTT.